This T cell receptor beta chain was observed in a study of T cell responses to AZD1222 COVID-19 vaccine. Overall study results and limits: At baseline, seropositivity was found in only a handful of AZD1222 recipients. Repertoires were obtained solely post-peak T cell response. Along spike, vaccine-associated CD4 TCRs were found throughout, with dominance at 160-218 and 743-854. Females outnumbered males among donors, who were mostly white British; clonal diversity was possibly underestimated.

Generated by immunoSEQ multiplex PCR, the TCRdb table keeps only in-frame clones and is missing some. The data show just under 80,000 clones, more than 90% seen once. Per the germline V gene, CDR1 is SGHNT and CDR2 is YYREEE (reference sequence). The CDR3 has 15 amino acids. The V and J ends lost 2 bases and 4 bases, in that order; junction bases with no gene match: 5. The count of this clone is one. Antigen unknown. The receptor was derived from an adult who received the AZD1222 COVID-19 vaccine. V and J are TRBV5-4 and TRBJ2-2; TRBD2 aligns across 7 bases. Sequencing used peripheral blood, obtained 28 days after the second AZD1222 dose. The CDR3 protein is CASSLRGSVTGELFF. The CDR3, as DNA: TGTGCCAGCAGCTTACGCGGGAGTGTCACCGGGGAGCTGTTTTTT.